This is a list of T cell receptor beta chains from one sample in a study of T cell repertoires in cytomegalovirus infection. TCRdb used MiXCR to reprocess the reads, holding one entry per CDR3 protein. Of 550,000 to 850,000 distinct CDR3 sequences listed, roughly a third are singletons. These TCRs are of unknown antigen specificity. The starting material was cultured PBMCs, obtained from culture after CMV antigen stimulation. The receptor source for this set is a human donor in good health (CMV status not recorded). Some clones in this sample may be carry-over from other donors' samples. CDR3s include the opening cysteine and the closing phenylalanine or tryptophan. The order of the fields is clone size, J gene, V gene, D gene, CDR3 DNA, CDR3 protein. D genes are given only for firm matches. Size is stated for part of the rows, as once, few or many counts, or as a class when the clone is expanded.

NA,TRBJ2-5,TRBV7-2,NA,TGTGCCAGCAGCTTAGTTAAGAATGGGGGGACCCAGTACTTC,CASSLVKNGGTQYF
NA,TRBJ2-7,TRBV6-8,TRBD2,TGTGCCAGCAGTTCCGGGACTAGGTGGGAGCAGTACTTC,CASSSGTRWEQYF
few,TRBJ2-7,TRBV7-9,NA,TGTGCCAGCAGCTTAAGTTCGGCAGTGGTTCACTTC,CASSLSSAVVHF
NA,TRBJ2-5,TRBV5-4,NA,TGTGCCAGCAGCCGAGGAAGGGCAGAGACCCAGTACTTC,CASSRGRAETQYF
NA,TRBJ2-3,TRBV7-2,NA,TGTGCCAGCAGCCCTAGAGTGGCCGTACTCACAGATACGCAGTATTTT,CASSPRVAVLTDTQYF
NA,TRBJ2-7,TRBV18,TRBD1,TGTGCCAGCTCCTCCGGGACAGCCACCTCCGAGCAGTACTTC,CASSSGTATSEQYF
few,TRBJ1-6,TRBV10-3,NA,TGTGCCATCAGTGAGTTCACCGGGGGCTATTCACCCCTCCACTTT,CAISEFTGGYSPLHF
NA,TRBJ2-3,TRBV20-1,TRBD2,TGCAGTGCTAGAGGACTTCTAGCGGGAGACGGCACAGATACGCAGTATTTT,CSARGLLAGDGTDTQYF
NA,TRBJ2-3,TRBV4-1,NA,TGCGCCAGCAGCCAAGATCGTAGGGCAGATACGCAGTATTTT,CASSQDRRADTQYF
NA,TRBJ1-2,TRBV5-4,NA,TGTGCCAGCAGGCATGGGGGGGCACGGGCAAACTATGGCTACACCTTC,CASRHGGARANYGYTF
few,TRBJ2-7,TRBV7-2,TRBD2,TGTGCCAGCAGATCTAGCGGGAGACACGAGCAGTACTTC,CASRSSGRHEQYF
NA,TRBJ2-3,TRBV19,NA,TGTGCCAGTAGTATAGAGAGGACTACCTCTCGCACAGGTACGCAGTATTTT,CASSIERTTSRTGTQYF
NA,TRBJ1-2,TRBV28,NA,TGTGCCAGCAGTTTATTGGGGTTAGGGGCGAAAGGCTACACCTTC,CASSLLGLGAKGYTF
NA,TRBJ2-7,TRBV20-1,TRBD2,TGCAGTGCTAGAGTTAAGCGGGGGACTTACGAGCAGTACTTC,CSARVKRGTYEQYF
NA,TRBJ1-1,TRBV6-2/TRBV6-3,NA,TGTGCCAGCAGTACCACCGGGATGGAAGCTTTCTTT,CASSTTGMEAFF
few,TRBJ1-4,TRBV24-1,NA,TGTGCCACCAGTGGGTGGCAGGGAGGGGAAAAACTGTTTTTT,CATSGWQGGEKLFF
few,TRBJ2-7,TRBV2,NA,TGTGCCAGCAGTGCAAGGGGCCGTTCCTACGAGCAGTACTTC,CASSARGRSYEQYF
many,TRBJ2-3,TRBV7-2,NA,TGTGCCAGCAGCGACGGGAACCCTAGCACAGATACGCAGTATTTT,CASSDGNPSTDTQYF
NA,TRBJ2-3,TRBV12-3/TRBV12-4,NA,TGTGCCAGCAGAAGAGTCCTCACAGATACGCAGTATTTT,CASRRVLTDTQYF
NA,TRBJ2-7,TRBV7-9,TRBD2,TGTGCCAGCAGTCGACCCTCTTCTAGCGGGAGACGGTACGAGCAGTACTTC,CASSRPSSSGRRYEQYF
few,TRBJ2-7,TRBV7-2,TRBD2,TGTGCCAGCAGCCTCCAGCGGGGGGGCTACGAGCAGTACTTC,CASSLQRGGYEQYF
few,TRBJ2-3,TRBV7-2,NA,TGTGCCAGCAGCCCCCTGCTGGGTCCAGATACGCAGTATTTT,CASSPLLGPDTQYF
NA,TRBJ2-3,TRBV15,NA,TGTGCCACCAGCAGAGATCGGAATACGCAGTATTTT,CATSRDRNTQYF
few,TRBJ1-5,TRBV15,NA,TGTGCCACCAGCAGAGTTTTGGGAAATCAGCCCCAGCATTTT,CATSRVLGNQPQHF
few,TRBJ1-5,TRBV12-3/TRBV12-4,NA,TGTGCCAGCAGTGCCCGATATAGCAATCAGCCCCAGCATTTT,CASSARYSNQPQHF
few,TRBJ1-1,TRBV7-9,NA,TGTGCCAGCGACAGACAGGCGGAGGGGTTTGAAGCTTTCTTT,CASDRQAEGFEAFF
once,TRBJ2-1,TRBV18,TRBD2,TGTGCCAGCTCACCGGGGGGACTAGTTCTCCCCAGGGAGCAGTTCTTC,CASSPGGLVLPREQFF
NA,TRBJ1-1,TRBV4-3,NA,TGCGCCAGCAGCCCGAATCCGGGACTCAACACTGAAGCTTTCTTT,CASSPNPGLNTEAFF
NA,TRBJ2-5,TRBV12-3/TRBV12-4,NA,TGTGCCAGCAGTTTTTACACGGATTCCCAGTACTTC,CASSFYTDSQYF
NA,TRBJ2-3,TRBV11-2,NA,TGTGCCAGCAGCTTAGGACATCGAATCACAGATACGCAGTATTTT,CASSLGHRITDTQYF
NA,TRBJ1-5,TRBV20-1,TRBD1,TGCAGTGCTGACCCCGGGACAGCAAATCAGCCCCAGCATTTT,CSADPGTANQPQHF
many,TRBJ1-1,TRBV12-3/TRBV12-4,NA,TGTGCCAGCAGTCCACCATTCGTATTCCCAGGGGCGATTCATACTGAAGCTTTCTTT,CASSPPFVFPGAIHTEAFF
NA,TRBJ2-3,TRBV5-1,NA,TGCGCCAGCAGCGCGGAGAGTGCAGATACGCAGTATTTT,CASSAESADTQYF
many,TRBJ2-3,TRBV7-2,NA,TGTGCCAGTAAGGAGCTGGTAGGCACAGATACGCAGTATTTT,CASKELVGTDTQYF
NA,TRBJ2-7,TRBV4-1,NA,TGCGCCAGCAGCCAACCTACAGGGAGCCGCCCCTACGAGCAGTACTTC,CASSQPTGSRPYEQYF
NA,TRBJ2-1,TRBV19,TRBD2,TGTGCCAGTAGACGACTAGCGGGAATAAATGAGCAGTTCTTC,CASRRLAGINEQFF
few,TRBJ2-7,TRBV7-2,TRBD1,TGTGCCAGCAGCTTAGGGGGCAGGGGGCTAGTGGGCACCAGCTCCTACGAGCAGTACTTC,CASSLGGRGLVGTSSYEQYF
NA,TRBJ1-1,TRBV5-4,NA,TGTGCCAGCAGCTTGTATGCGGGGTTGAACACTGAAGCTTTCTTT,CASSLYAGLNTEAFF
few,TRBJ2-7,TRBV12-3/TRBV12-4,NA,TGTGCCAGCAGCATCCTCGGAGGGGGCGAGCAGTACTTC,CASSILGGGEQYF
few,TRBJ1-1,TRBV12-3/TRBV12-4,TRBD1,TGTGCCAGCGGGGGACAGCCTTTGAACACTGAAGCTTTCTTT,CASGGQPLNTEAFF
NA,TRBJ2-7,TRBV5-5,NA,TGTGCCAGCAGCCTTGAACAGGTGAAGGGGCGCTCCTACGAGCAGTACTTC,CASSLEQVKGRSYEQYF
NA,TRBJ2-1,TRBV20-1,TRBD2,TGCAGTGCTTCACGGACTAGCGGGAAGTACAATGAGCAGTTCTTC,CSASRTSGKYNEQFF
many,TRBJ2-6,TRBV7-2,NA,TGTGCCAGCAGCCGCGGTAATCTGCCTTCTGGGGCCAACGTCCTGACTTTC,CASSRGNLPSGANVLTF
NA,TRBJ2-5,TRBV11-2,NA,TGTGCCAGCAGACCACTACAGGGACGGGAGACCCAGTACTTC,CASRPLQGRETQYF
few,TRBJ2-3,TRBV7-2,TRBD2,TGTGCCAGCAGCTTAGTTCCAAGGGTAGCGGGAGGGCCTTTGACAGATACGCAGTATTTT,CASSLVPRVAGGPLTDTQYF
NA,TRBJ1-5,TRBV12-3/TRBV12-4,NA,TGTGCCAGCAGTTTAGGGGAGTGGGAAGTCAAGCCCCAGCATTTT,CASSLGEWEVKPQHF
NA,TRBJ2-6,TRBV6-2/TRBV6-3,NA,TGTGCAAGCAGTCAACGGACGGGGATGATTAGCTCTTCTGGGGCCAACGTCCTGACTTTC,CASSQRTGMISSSGANVLTF
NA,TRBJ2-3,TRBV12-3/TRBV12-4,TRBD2,TGTGCCAGCAGATCAACTAGCGGGGGACCCACAGATACGCAGTATTTT,CASRSTSGGPTDTQYF
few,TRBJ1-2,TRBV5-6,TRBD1,TGTGCCAGCAGCTGGAGGGACAGAGCTAACTATGGCTACACCTTC,CASSWRDRANYGYTF
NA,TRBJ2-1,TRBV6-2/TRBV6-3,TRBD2,TGTGCCAGCAGTCCGCTCGGGGGACTAGCTGCTGAGCAGTTCTTC,CASSPLGGLAAEQFF
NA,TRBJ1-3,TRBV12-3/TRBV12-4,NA,TGTGCCAGCACCCTTTATAGTGGAAACACCATATATTTT,CASTLYSGNTIYF
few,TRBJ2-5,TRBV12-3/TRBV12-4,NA,TGTGCCAGCAGCGTAGCTGTGGAGACCCAGTACTTC,CASSVAVETQYF
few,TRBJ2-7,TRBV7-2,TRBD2,TGTGCCAGCAGCTTTAGTAGCGGGACCTACGAGCAGTACTTC,CASSFSSGTYEQYF
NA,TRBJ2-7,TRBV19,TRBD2,TGTGCCAGTAGTGCCGGGAGGGGCGGGACTAGTGTCTTCTACGAGCAGTACTTC,CASSAGRGGTSVFYEQYF
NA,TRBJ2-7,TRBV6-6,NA,TGTGCCAGCAACAGGGACCGGAGCTCCTACGAGCAGTACTTC,CASNRDRSSYEQYF
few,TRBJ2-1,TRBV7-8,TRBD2,TGTGCCAGCAGCTTAGGGACTAGCGCGCAGTTCTTC,CASSLGTSAQFF
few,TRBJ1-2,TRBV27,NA,TGTGCCAGCAGTCCCCGCCTAGGAACCTATGGCTACACCTTC,CASSPRLGTYGYTF
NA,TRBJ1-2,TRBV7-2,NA,TGTGCCAGCAGCCCGCGTCAGGGGCTTTTGGATGGCTACACCTTC,CASSPRQGLLDGYTF
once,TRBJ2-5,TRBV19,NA,TGTGCCAGTAGTATAGGTCCCCAGCAGACCCAGTACTTC,CASSIGPQQTQYF